This T cell receptor beta chain is drawn from a study of cytomegalovirus exposure and HLA in healthy donors. Findings and caveats of the study: Specific recognition of CMV antigens was confirmed in vitro for a few chains (all CMV-associated).

13 Jbeta primers and 60 Vbeta primers were used for the PCR. Profiled with immunoSEQ multiplex PCR; TCRdb holds only in-frame clones, not every one. The data show roughly 290,000 clones, about four fifths seen once. The CDR3 extends over 15 amino acids. Trimming at V came to 3 bases and at J to 0 bases, leaving 4 bases not matched to a gene. Germline CDR1 is SGDLS and CDR2 is YYNGEE. Turning to this clone: Its antigen is still unknown.

Sequences were obtained from PBMCs. The clonotype comes from a girl aged 2 to 9 in good health and CMV-seronegative. The chain combines TRBV9 with TRBJ2-3; the match to TRBD2 covers 7 bases. The CDR3 DNA sequence: TGTGCCAGCAGCGCCGGGGGGACTAGCACAGATACGCAGTATTTT. Protein sequence: CASSAGGTSTDTQYF.